Shown below are 27 T cell receptor beta chains from a single sample sequenced in a study of blood T cell repertoires in COVID-19. Libraries were prepared by immunoSEQ multiplex PCR; TCRdb keeps only in-frame clonotypes and omits some of them. The sample carries about 33,000 clones, approximately 90% recorded once. Sequenced input: peripheral blood. These receptors were obtained from a man aged 55 to 70 with acute or convalescent COVID-19.

The J gene is TRBJ1-2, the V gene TRBV23-1; 7 positions match TRBD1. TRBV23-1 is designated an ORF whose function remains uncertain. This CDR3 spans 19 amino acids. The trim removed 0 bases at V and 4 bases at J, leaving 17 bases unmatched. CDR3 sequence (DNA): TGCGCCAGCAGTCAATCCGGGGGGGAGGGGGCGCGCCCCCTCTATGGCTACACCTTC. This gives the protein CASSQSGGEGARPLYGYTF.

This chain joins TRBV20-1 and TRBJ2-7; the D is unclear. CDR3 size: 13 residues. Between the trimmed V and J ends, which lost 3 bases and 2 bases, there was a span of 11 bases. Germline assignment: CDR1 DFQATT and CDR2 SNEGSKA (reference sequence). The CDR3 DNA reads as TGCAGTGCTAGTCCGGCAGGCGCCTACGAGCAGTACTTC. It is translated as CSASPAGAYEQYF.

V is TRBV6-1 and J is TRBJ1-1; maybe TRBD1 (6 bases). This CDR3 is 15 amino acids long. V lost 5 bases and J 0 bases, leaving 13 bases between the germline ends. Per germline, CDR1 MNHNS and CDR2 SASEGT. CDR3 region: CASSSVTGLNTEAFF. The CDR3 DNA follows: TGTGCCAGCAGTTCCGTCACAGGGTTGAACACTGAAGCTTTCTTT.

The chain uses TRBV5-5 and TRBJ2-3, with no clear D. The V gene's germline CDR1 is SGHKS and CDR2 YYEKEE (reference sequence). V was trimmed by 1 base and J by 0 bases, leaving 9 bases between them. The CDR3 length is 15 residues. The CDR3 loop is CASSLTLISTDTQYF. As DNA, the CDR3 is TGTGCCAGCAGCTTGACACTAATTAGCACAGATACGCAGTATTTT.

The rearrangement uses TRBV30 and TRBJ2-2, with TRBD2 matching over 7 bases. The CDR3 extends over 18 amino acids. CDR1 GTSNPN and CDR2 SVGIG come from the germline V gene (reference sequence). V dropped 3 bases and J dropped 0; count of bases not matched to a gene: 13. In nucleotides, the CDR3 is TGTGCCTGGAGCCTCGGTAGAGCGGGAATATCGAACACCGGGGAGCTGTTTTTT. This gives the protein CAWSLGRAGISNTGELFF. Complete variable domain (other parts from reference TRBV30 and TRBJ2-2): SQTIHQWPATLVQPVGSPLSLECTVEGTSNPNLYWYRQAAGRGLQLLFYSVGIGQISSEVPQNLSASRPQDRQFILSSKKLLLSDSGFYLCAWSLGRAGISNTGELFFGEGSRLTVL.

The rearrangement uses TRBV18 and TRBJ2-3; no clear D gene. Germline V gene lookup returns CDR1 KGHSH and CDR2 LQKENI. V was cut by 8 bases and J by 4 bases, with 10 bases left in between. The CDR3 length is 12 residues. CDR3: CASAALADTQYF. The CDR3 nucleotides read TGTGCCAGCGCGGCGCTAGCAGATACGCAGTATTTT.

This sequence joins TRBV10-3 and TRBJ2-2; possible D gene TRBD1, 5 bases. V was pared by 0 bases and J by 2 bases, with 13 bases between. The CDR3 has 17 residues. Germline lookup yields CDR1 ENHRY and CDR2 SYGVKD. CDR3 nucleotides: TGTGCCATCAGTGAGTCGATAAGACAGAGAAACACCGGGGAGCTGTTTTTT. Its protein is CAISESIRQRNTGELFF.

The gene calls are TRBV18 and TRBJ2-7; tentatively, D is TRBD1 (6 bases). The V end lost 3 bases, the J end lost 2 bases, and 11 bases lay between the germline ends. The length of the CDR3 is 14 residues. CDR1 is KGHSH, CDR2 LQKENI, per germline. CDR3 in DNA: TGTGCCAGCTCACCGAACGGACAGACCTACGAGCAGTACTTC. This translates into CASSPNGQTYEQYF. Full variable domain (rest looked up from reference TRBV18 and TRBJ2-7): NAGVMQNPRHLVRRRGQEARLRCSPMKGHSHVYWYRQLPEEGLKFMVYLQKENIIDESGMPKERFSAEFPKEGPSILRIQQVVRGDSAAYFCASSPNGQTYEQYFGPGTRLTVT.

Points on this clone: The germline gene is not matched at one end of the junction; a read error may be the cause. V and J are TRBV28 and TRBJ2-1; 9 positions match TRBD1. Germline assignment: CDR1 MDHEN and CDR2 SYDVKM. There are 11 residues in the CDR3. The CDR3, as DNA: TGTGCCAGCAGTAGTGGGACAGGGTTTCTCTTC. It is translated as CASSSGTGFLF.

The chain combines TRBV4-1 with TRBJ1-1; a possible D gene is TRBD1 (6 bases). V gave up 4 bases and J gave up 2 bases, with 17 bases separating them. The length of the CDR3 is 16 residues. CDR1 is MGHRA, CDR2 YSYEKL, per germline. The chain's CDR3 is CASSRQPTGINTEAFF. The CDR3 nucleotides read TGCGCCAGCAGCCGCCAACCGACAGGAATTAACACTGAAGCTTTCTTT.

This chain connects TRBV11-2 to TRBJ2-5, with a possible D match to TRBD1 (5 bases). The V gene lost 5 bases and the J gene lost 0 bases, with 16 bases spanning the gap. Germline-derived CDR1 and CDR2 are SGHAT and FQNNGV. The CDR3 runs 16 residues. The CDR3 loop is CASSPGRTPNQETQYF. The CDR3 coding sequence is TGTGCCAGCAGCCCAGGCAGGACACCCAACCAAGAGACCCAGTACTTC.

J is TRBJ2-1 and V is TRBV6-6, with 9 bases matching TRBD1. The CDR3 consists of 15 residues. J was trimmed by 4 bases and V by 6 bases; bases with no gene match: 7. Germline loops: CDR1 MNHNY, CDR2 SVGAGI (reference sequence). The CDR3 sequence: CASSPGTGIYNEQFF. Here the CDR3 DNA reads TGTGCCAGCAGCCCTGGGACAGGGATTTACAATGAGCAGTTCTTC.

J is TRBJ1-5 and V is TRBV18, with D possibly matching TRBD1 (5 bases). The V gene's germline CDR1 is KGHSH and CDR2 LQKENI. V lost 0 bases to trimming and J lost 7 bases, with 16 bases between them. The CDR3 is 16 amino acids. The CDR3 DNA is TGTGCCAGCTCACCACCAAGGGGTGAAGGAATCCAGCCCCAGCATTTT. Its protein product is CASSPPRGEGIQPQHF.

V gene TRBV6-5 combines with J gene TRBJ2-5, with D maybe TRBD2 (6 bases). CDR3 length: 14 amino acids. The V and J ends lost 5 bases and 5 bases respectively, with 15 bases between them. Germline-derived CDR1 and CDR2 are MNHEY and SVGAGI. CDR3 protein: CASSRGTSRETQYF. The CDR3 coding sequence is TGTGCCAGCAGTCGCGGGACCTCGCGGGAGACCCAGTACTTC.

V is TRBV19 and J is TRBJ2-1; a possible D gene is TRBD1 (5 bases). Trimming left V 0 bases short and J 10 bases short, with 7 bases between. CDR3 length equals 12 residues. The germline V gene encodes CDR1 LNHDA and CDR2 SQIVND (reference sequence). The CDR3 is CASSIEWGEQFF. CDR3 DNA: TGTGCCAGTAGTATAGAGTGGGGCGAGCAGTTCTTC.

Comment on this clone: Compared with germline, one end of the junction differs, possibly owing to a read error. The chain links TRBV11-2 to TRBJ1-6; D possibly corresponds to TRBD1 (5 bases). There are 15 residues in the CDR3. Germline loops: CDR1 SGHAT, CDR2 FQNNGV. CDR3 nucleotide sequence: TGTGCCAGCACCTTAACGGGGGGTTATAATTCACCCCTCCACTTT. It yields the protein CASTLTGGYNSPLHF.

This clone came up once. The chain couples TRBV21-1 to TRBJ1-2; TRBD1, as called in the table, went unchecked against the DNA. TRBV21-1 is marked as a pseudogene. The CDR3 runs to 16 residues. The CDR3 nucleotides are TGTGCCAGCCGAACATGGGGACATCTTGAAGGCTATGGCTACACCTTC. It codes for CASRTWGHLEGYGYTF.

V is TRBV28 and J is TRBJ2-1; TRBD2 might be the D (6 bases). CDR1 is MDHEN and CDR2 is SYDVKM in the germline V gene. This CDR3 contains 16 residues. V shed 8 bases and J shed 0 bases, with 17 bases lying between them. In DNA, the CDR3 is TGTGCCAGCTGGGACTTCTCCACGAGCTCCTACAATGAGCAGTTCTTC. This encodes CASWDFSTSSYNEQFF.

The J gene is TRBJ2-5, the V gene TRBV6-2 or TRBV6-3; a weak D match, TRBD1 (5 bases). The CDR3 consists of 17 residues. V gave up 2 bases and J gave up 1 base, with 17 bases separating them. Germline CDR1 is MNHEY and CDR2 is SVGEGT. CDR3 in amino acids: CASSYGAGPRFQETQYF. Here the CDR3 DNA reads TGTGCCAGCAGTTACGGGGCAGGCCCCCGCTTCCAAGAGACCCAGTACTTC.

This chain connects TRBV11-2 to TRBJ2-6; D ambiguous. V was shortened by 2 bases and J by 3 bases, with 2 bases between the two germline ends. From germline, CDR1 is SGHAT and CDR2 FQNNGV. The CDR3 is 13 amino acids. CDR3 bases: TGTGCCAGCAGCTTACGTGGGGCCAACGTCCTGACTTTC. It encodes CASSLRGANVLTF.

The CDR3 region is CASSSGGWRDEAFF. The CDR3 nucleotides read TGTGCCAGCAGCTCCGGGGGGTGGAGGGACGAAGCTTTCTTT. The chain employs TRBV5-8 and TRBJ1-1; a weak D match, TRBD1 (5 bases). The ends were cut back, 3 bases at V and 8 bases at J, with 17 bases in the middle. Germline lookup yields CDR1 SGHTS and CDR2 YDEGEE. The CDR3 loop spans 14 amino acids.

V usage is TRBV7-2 and J usage is TRBJ1-5; TRBD1 is a possible D gene (6 bases). The CDR3 spans 16 residues. The V gene's germline CDR1 is SGHTA and CDR2 FQGNSA. The V gene lost 5 bases and the J gene lost 6 bases, with 20 bases spanning the gap. The CDR3 is CASSILRGRGAQPQHF. Here the CDR3 DNA reads TGTGCCAGCAGCATACTTCGGGGCAGGGGAGCTCAGCCCCAGCATTTT.

The chain recombines TRBV29-1 with TRBJ2-6; 8 bases are a match to TRBD1. The V segment lost 3 bases and the J segment 3 bases; nucleotides outside the gene matches: 7. CDR1 and CDR2 from the germline V gene are SQVTM and ANQGSEA. This CDR3 spans 16 amino acids. CDR3 DNA sequence: TGCAGCGTTGATATGGGGACAGGAGTTGGGGCCAACGTCCTGACTTTC. It specifies CSVDMGTGVGANVLTF.

The V gene is TRBV14, the J gene TRBJ2-2, with no clear D. Germline CDR1 and CDR2: SGHDN and FVKESK. The ends were cut back, 1 base at V and 7 bases at J, with 7 bases in the middle. CDR3 length equals 13 residues. CDR3 sequence: CASSQALNGELFF. The CDR3 region has the DNA TGTGCCAGCAGCCAAGCACTCAACGGGGAGCTGTTTTTT. Combining the CDR3 with reference TRBV14 and TRBJ2-2 gives the whole variable domain EAGVTQFPSHSVIEKGQTVTLRCDPISGHDNLYWYRRVMGKEIKFLLHFVKESKQDESGMPNNRFLAERTGGTYSTLKVQPAELEDSGVYFCASSQALNGELFFGEGSRLTVL.

The chain uses TRBV6-5 and TRBJ1-2; D call uncertain. This CDR3 region has 15 residues. Germline V gene lookup returns CDR1 MNHEY and CDR2 SVGAGI. V was clipped by 7 bases and J by 5 bases, with 20 bases between them. CDR3 sequence: CASNGKAGDLYGYTF. CDR3 DNA: TGTGCCAGCAATGGTAAGGCCGGAGACCTTTATGGCTACACCTTC.

The chain is built from TRBV29-1 and TRBJ2-5; D perhaps matches TRBD1 (6 bases). The germline V gene has CDR1 SQVTM and CDR2 ANQGSEA. CDR3 size: 11 residues. V was pared by 5 bases and J by 4 bases, with 8 bases between. The CDR3 loop reads CSVRDTETQYF. The DNA for the CDR3 is TGCAGCGTTCGGGACACAGAGACCCAGTACTTC.

The rearrangement links TRBV7-2 to TRBJ2-5; possibly TRBD2 for D (5 bases). This CDR3 spans 15 amino acids. Germline CDR1 reads SGHTA; CDR2 reads FQGNSA. The V end lost 4 bases, the J end lost 5 bases, and 17 bases lay between the germline ends. Here the CDR3 DNA reads TGTGCCAGCAGCTGGGTCGGGGAGTTAACGGAGACCCAGTACTTC. Translated: CASSWVGELTETQYF.